This entry concerns a single T cell receptor beta chain. The target antigen is unknown. This entry is derived from a study of cytotoxic CD8 clonotypes in ibrutinib-treated CLL. Study-wide context: The subjects consisted of some 12 relapsed/refractory and roughly 14 treatment-naive individuals, with approximately 17 IGHV unmutated. After a median around 12 months on treatment (6 to 36), response samples were drawn. General observations from the study: While tracking circulating CD8+ T-cell counts, baseline clonality exceeded that of age-matched healthy donors. There were differences in sampling times between sustained-remission and progressing patients.

Profiling relied on immunoSEQ multiplex PCR, and the TCRdb table lists in-frame clones only, not all of them. The data show roughly 220,000 clones, over 65% seen once. Germline CDR1 and CDR2: GTSNPN and SVGIG (reference sequence). V was pared by 2 bases and J by 2 bases, with 4 bases of the junction left unmatched. The CDR3 is 14 amino acids. This TCR derives from a human donor with chronic lymphocytic leukemia. This chain joins TRBV30 and TRBJ2-7; 9 bases are a match to TRBD1. The sequencing here drew on PBMCs, taken after 12 months of ibrutinib treatment. CDR3 amino acids: CAWSHGQGTYEQYF. For the CDR3, the DNA is TGTGCCTGGAGTCATGGACAGGGGACCTACGAGCAGTACTTC.